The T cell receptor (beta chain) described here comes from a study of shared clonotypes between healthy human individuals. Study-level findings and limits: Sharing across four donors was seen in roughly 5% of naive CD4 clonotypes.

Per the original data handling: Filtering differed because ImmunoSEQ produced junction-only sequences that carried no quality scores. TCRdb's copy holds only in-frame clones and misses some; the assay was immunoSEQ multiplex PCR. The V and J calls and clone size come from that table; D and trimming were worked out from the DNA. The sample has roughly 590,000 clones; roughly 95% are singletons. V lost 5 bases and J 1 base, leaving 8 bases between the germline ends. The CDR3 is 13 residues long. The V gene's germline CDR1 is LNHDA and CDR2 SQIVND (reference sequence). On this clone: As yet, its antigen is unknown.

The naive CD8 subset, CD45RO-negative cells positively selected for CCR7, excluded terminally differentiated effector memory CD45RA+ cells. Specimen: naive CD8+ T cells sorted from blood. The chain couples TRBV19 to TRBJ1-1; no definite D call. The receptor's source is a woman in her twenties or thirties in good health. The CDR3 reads CASSLTANTEAFF. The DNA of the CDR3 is TGTGCCAGTAGTTTAACAGCGAACACTGAAGCTTTCTTT.